These 19 T cell receptor beta chains originate from one sample sequenced in a study of T cells in Graves' hyperthyroidism and ophthalmopathy. Amplified TCR beta CDR3 regions derived from RNA transcripts. First-round RT-PCR targeting the TCR CDR3 was performed with the HTBI primer set. TCRdb used MiXCR to reprocess the multiplex PCR reads, holding one entry per CDR3 protein. In the table there are under 350,000 distinct CDR3 sequences, over 15% of which are singletons. The sequencing sample was made of blood. The receptors were sampled from a woman aged 55-70 years with Graves' ophthalmopathy.

This clonotype showed up many times. V and J are TRBV20-1 and TRBJ2-1; D is unclear. Germline V lookup: CDR1 DFQATT, CDR2 SNEGSKA (reference sequence). CDR3 length: 13 residues. With 6 bases removed from V and 1 base from J, the gap between germline ends came to 10 bases. The CDR3 coding sequence is TGCAGTGCCCGACGGAATTCCTACAATGAGCAGTTCTTC. Its translation: CSARRNSYNEQFF.

Concerning this clonotype itself: A much larger clone sits a single nucleotide away, making a read error possible. The chain has TRBV18 and TRBJ1-2; the D gene is possibly TRBD1 (6 bases). The CDR3 spans 15 residues. Per the germline V gene, CDR1 is KGHSH and CDR2 is LQKENI. CDR3 amino acids: CVSSEGHSPNYGYTF. In DNA form, the CDR3 reads TGTGTCAGCTCAGAGGGACACTCTCCTAACTATGGCTACACCTTC.

This clonotype was seen at least ten times. The V call is TRBV5-1, the J call TRBJ1-3; D possibly corresponds to TRBD1 (5 bases). Germline CDR1 SGHRS, CDR2 YFSETQ. The CDR3 consists of 16 residues. Trimming left V 1 base short and J 0 bases short, with 11 bases between. The CDR3 nucleotides are TGCGCCAGCAGCTTGACAGGCACGAACTCTGGAAACACCATATATTTT. Translating gives CASSLTGTNSGNTIYF.

CDR3 coding DNA: TGTGCCAGCAGCCAAGATGGCAGGACCTTCGGGTATGGCTACACCTTC. It specifies CASSQDGRTFGYGYTF. This chain uses TRBV3-1 with TRBJ1-2; no definite D call. CDR1 and CDR2 (germline): LGHDT, YNNKEL (reference sequence). The CDR3 has 16 residues. Trimming removed 0 bases at V and 5 bases at J, with 16 bases between. The full variable domain, with the rest looked up from reference TRBV3-1 and TRBJ1-2, is DTAVSQTPKYLVTQMGNDKSIKCEQNLGHDTMYWYKQDSKKFLKIMFSYNNKELIINETVPNRFSPKSPDKAHLNLHINSLELGDSAVYFCASSQDGRTFGYGYTFGSGTRLTVV.

The table lists this clonotype with a few counts. The rearrangement links TRBV5-4 to TRBJ2-7; tentatively, D is TRBD1 (5 bases). The CDR3 extends over 14 amino acids. V was clipped by 0 bases and J by 6 bases, with 13 bases between them. Germline V gives CDR1 SGHNT, CDR2 YYREEE (reference sequence). CDR3 amino acids: CASSLGAGIREQYF. As DNA, the CDR3 is TGTGCCAGCAGCTTGGGAGCAGGGATACGCGAGCAGTACTTC.

The gene calls are TRBV20-1 and TRBJ2-2; 8 positions match TRBD2. The CDR3 loop spans 16 amino acids. With 2 bases clipped from V and 0 bases from J, the junction kept 5 bases outside the gene matches. Per the germline V gene, CDR1 is DFQATT and CDR2 is SNEGSKA (reference sequence). The CDR3 DNA reads as TGCAGTGCTAGACCCCCGACTAGCGCGAACACCGGGGAGCTGTTTTTT. Protein product: CSARPPTSANTGELFF.

Note on this clonotype: A much larger clone sits a single nucleotide away, making a read error possible. V usage is TRBV12-3 or TRBV12-4 and J usage is TRBJ2-5; perhaps D is TRBD1 or TRBD2 (6 bases each). V lost 2 bases, J lost 7 bases, and 17 bases lay in between. There are 15 residues in the CDR3. CDR3 nucleotides: TGTGCCAGCAGTTTACTGGTCGCAGAGGGGGGGACCCAGTACTTC. Translated: CASSLLVAEGGTQYF.

The chain employs TRBV11-2 and TRBJ2-7; 7 bases align to TRBD1. J gave up 2 bases and V 6 bases, and 7 bases lay outside the gene matches. This CDR3 region has 14 residues. Germline V gene sequence: CDR1 SGHAT, CDR2 FQNNGV. CDR3 DNA: TGTGCCAGCAGGTTGGGGACAGACACCTACGAGCAGTACTTC. It codes for CASRLGTDTYEQYF.

This clonotype was seen just once. The V call is TRBV11-1, the J call TRBJ1-5; possibly TRBD1 for D (5 bases). Germline assignment: CDR1 SGHAT and CDR2 FQDESV (reference sequence). The CDR3 spans 14 residues. V lost 6 bases, J lost 1 base, and 10 bases lay in between. CDR3 DNA sequence: TGTGCCAGCAGTGAATGGGGCAGCAATCAGCCCCAGCATTTT. Translated: CASSEWGSNQPQHF.

Remarks on this clonotype: At one of its ends the junction is not consistent with the germline gene, which may arise from a read error. V and J are TRBV6-1 and TRBJ2-7, with D possibly TRBD1 on 6 matching bases. Per the germline V gene, CDR1 is MNHNS and CDR2 is SASEGT. This CDR3 comprises 15 residues. The CDR3 DNA is TGTACCAGCAGCAACGTCGGCAGGGGAGTCCACGAGCAGTACTTC. Its translation: CTSSNVGRGVHEQYF.

This clonotype was counted many times. V and J are TRBV5-1 and TRBJ1-4; TRBD1 agrees at 7 bases. The CDR3 covers 14 residues. CDR1 and CDR2 from the germline V gene are SGHRS and YFSETQ. With V trimmed by 7 bases and J by 5 bases, 8 bases remained unmatched. The chain's CDR3 is CASGTGTENEKLFF. CDR3 nucleotides: TGCGCCAGCGGAACCGGGACAGAGAATGAAAAACTGTTTTTT.

This clonotype was found many times. The rearrangement links TRBV2 to TRBJ2-5; D unclear. Trimming stripped 2 bases from V and 2 bases from J, with 9 bases between. The CDR3 sequence is 14 residues long. Germline CDR1 is SNHLY and CDR2 is FYNNEI. CDR3 nucleotides: TGTGCCAGCAGTGAACTGAGCCTACAAGAGACCCAGTACTTC. Its translation is CASSELSLQETQYF.

A note on this clonotype: This may come from a read error, since a much larger clone is one base off. The missing conserved phenylalanine or tryptophan at the end of this CDR3 makes a read error likely. The genes are TRBV6-1 and TRBJ2-5; D is unresolved. This CDR3 has 11 amino acids. V gave up 4 bases and J gave up 4 bases, with 4 bases separating them. Germline-derived CDR1 and CDR2 are MNHNS and SASEGT. CDR3 nucleotide sequence: TGTGCCAGCAGTGGGCTAGAGACCCAGTACGTC. Translating it yields CASSGLETQYV.

This clonotype was detected many times. The chain joins TRBV20-1 to TRBJ1-5, with TRBD1 identical over 10 bases. The length of the CDR3 is 16 residues. Germline CDR1 and CDR2: DFQATT and SNEGSKA (reference sequence). With V trimmed by 1 base and J by 4 bases, 7 bases remained unmatched. The CDR3 bases are TGCAGTGCTAGAGGGGGGGACAGGGGAATAAATCAGCCCCAGCATTTT. Protein product: CSARGGDRGINQPQHF.

This clonotype has a count of ten or more. The chain links TRBV11-2 to TRBJ2-7; 8 nucleotides align to TRBD2. Germline V gene sequence: CDR1 SGHAT, CDR2 FQNNGV. The J segment lost 3 bases and the V segment lost 5 bases, leaving 3 bases of the junction unmatched. The CDR3 is 13 amino acids. CDR3 region: CASSREGIYEQYF. Here the CDR3 DNA reads TGTGCCAGCAGCCGGGAGGGGATCTACGAGCAGTACTTC.

This rearrangement joins TRBV9 to TRBJ2-5, with TRBD2 identical over 12 bases. The CDR3 spans 15 residues. V was pared by 2 bases and J by 4 bases, with 3 bases of the junction left unmatched. Looked up from germline, CDR1 is SGDLS and CDR2 is YYNGEE. The CDR3 protein is CASSVRLAGVETQYF. CDR3 DNA: TGTGCCAGCAGCGTCCGACTAGCGGGAGTAGAGACCCAGTACTTC. Full variable domain (outside the CDR3, taken from reference TRBV9 and TRBJ2-5): DSGVTQTPKHLITATGQRVTLRCSPRSGDLSVYWYQQSLDQGLQFLIQYYNGEERAKGNILERFSAQQFPDLHSELNLSSLELGDSALYFCASSVRLAGVETQYFGPGTRLLVL.

DNA for the CDR3: TGTGCCAGCAGTTCGGAATTGGGGGAACAATACGAGCAGTACTTC. Its protein product is CASSSELGEQYEQYF. The V call is TRBV12-3 or TRBV12-4, the J call TRBJ2-7, with D perhaps assigned TRBD1 or TRBD2 (5 bases each). There are 15 residues in the CDR3. V lost 4 bases, J lost 4 bases, and 17 bases lay in between.

In this sample, this clonotype turned up many times. This chain connects TRBV2 to TRBJ2-1, with D possibly matching TRBD1 (6 bases). In germline, CDR1 is SNHLY, CDR2 FYNNEI. V was clipped by 2 bases and J by 0 bases, with 14 bases between them. CDR3 length: 17 residues. This CDR3 reads CASSETDRLSSYNEQFF. The CDR3 nucleotides are TGTGCCAGCAGTGAAACGGACAGACTAAGCTCCTACAATGAGCAGTTCTTC.

The CDR3 DNA sequence: TGTGCCTGGAGTACCGGGAGCGGAACCGGGGAGCTGTTTTTT. Translation gives CAWSTGSGTGELFF. This sequence joins TRBV30 and TRBJ2-2, with D possibly matching TRBD2 (6 bases). The CDR3 has 14 residues. Trimming removed 2 bases from V and 5 bases from J, with 12 bases in between. Per the germline V gene, CDR1 is GTSNPN and CDR2 is SVGIG (reference sequence). The variable domain in full, completed from reference TRBV30 and TRBJ2-2, reads SQTIHQWPATLVQPVGSPLSLECTVEGTSNPNLYWYRQAAGRGLQLLFYSVGIGQISSEVPQNLSASRPQDRQFILSSKKLLLSDSGFYLCAWSTGSGTGELFFGEGSRLTVL.